This T cell receptor (beta chain) was recorded in a study of PD-L1 blockade in urothelial cancer. Study-level information: Prior chemotherapy ranged from 0 to 3 regimens per patient.

Only in-frame clones appear in the TCRdb table, and some are missing; sequencing was by immunoSEQ multiplex PCR. The sample holds over 45,000 clones, about 86% seen once. Between 1 and 8 samples, pretreatment and on-treatment, were given by each patient. This clone appeared a few times. With V trimmed by 1 base and J by 8 bases, 10 bases remained unmatched. The CDR3 spans 16 residues. Germline-derived CDR1 and CDR2 are MDHEN and SYDVKM. The material was PBMCs, obtained around atezolizumab (anti-PD-L1) treatment. The sequence came from a man aged 50 to 60 with urothelial cancer. The chain employs TRBV28 and TRBJ2-1; TRBD2 aligns across 8 bases. CDR3 bases: TGTGCCAGCAGTTTATCCCTAGCGGGTGGGGTCGATGAGCAGTTCTTC. The encoded protein is CASSLSLAGGVDEQFF. Together with reference TRBV28 and TRBJ2-1, the CDR3 gives the full variable domain: DVKVTQSSRYLVKRTGEKVFLECVQDMDHENMFWYRQDPGLGLRLIYFSYDVKMKEKGDIPEGYSVSREKKERFSLILESASTNQTSMYLCASSLSLAGGVDEQFFGPGTRLTVL.